These T cell receptor beta chains were read from a single sample in a study of blood T cell repertoires in COVID-19. Generated by immunoSEQ multiplex PCR, the TCRdb table keeps only in-frame clones and is missing some. The sample consists of roughly 67,000 clones, roughly 86% of them appearing once. The sequenced sample consisted of peripheral blood. These receptors all come from a man in his forties or fifties with acute or convalescent COVID-19. Each CDR3 is given with its conserved first and last residue. The order of the fields is clone size, V gene, J gene, D gene, CDR3 DNA, CDR3 protein. The D gene is left open where the match is weak. Expanded clones get a size class; other rows say once, few or many, or leave the size out.

clone size: once; V gene: TRBV10-3; J gene: TRBJ1-2; D gene: TRBD1; CDR3 DNA: TGTGCCATCAGTGAGGCCAGGACAGGACCATATGGCTACACCTTC; CDR3 protein: CAISEARTGPYGYTF
clone size: NA; V gene: TRBV7-9; J gene: TRBJ1-2; D gene: TRBD1; CDR3 DNA: TGTGCCAGCAGCTGGTTGGACAGGGAATGGTTTAACTATGGCTACACCTTC; CDR3 protein: CASSWLDREWFNYGYTF
clone size: NA; V gene: TRBV28; J gene: TRBJ2-7; D gene: TRBD2; CDR3 DNA: TGTGCCAGCAGTTTATCAGCGGGAGTCCCGACCTACGAGCAGTACTTC; CDR3 protein: CASSLSAGVPTYEQYF
clone size: NA; V gene: TRBV29-1; J gene: TRBJ2-3; D gene: TRBD1; CDR3 DNA: TGCAGCGTTGAGACAGGGGACGGCACAGATACGCAGTATTTT; CDR3 protein: CSVETGDGTDTQYF
clone size: NA; V gene: TRBV5-4; J gene: TRBJ2-3; D gene: TRBD2; CDR3 DNA: TGTGCCAGCAGCTTGCGAGCGGGGGGGCCTAGCACAGATACGCAGTATTTT; CDR3 protein: CASSLRAGGPSTDTQYF
clone size: NA; V gene: TRBV5-1; J gene: TRBJ2-1; D gene: NA; CDR3 DNA: TGCGCCAGCAGCTTGGAGAGCGGAGGGGCTGAGCAGTTCTTC; CDR3 protein: CASSLESGGAEQFF
clone size: NA; V gene: TRBV6-4; J gene: TRBJ2-1; D gene: NA; CDR3 DNA: TGTGCCAGCAGGTCCCGGGGCAATGAGCAGTTCTTC; CDR3 protein: CASRSRGNEQFF
clone size: NA; V gene: TRBV5-4; J gene: TRBJ1-1; D gene: NA; CDR3 DNA: TGTGCCAGCAGCTTTGACAGAAACACTGAAGCTTTCTTT; CDR3 protein: CASSFDRNTEAFF
clone size: NA; V gene: TRBV6-5; J gene: TRBJ1-2; D gene: TRBD1; CDR3 DNA: TGTGCCACCACCGACAGGGAGACTATCGGCTACACCTTC; CDR3 protein: CATTDRETIGYTF
clone size: few; V gene: TRBV27; J gene: TRBJ1-2; D gene: TRBD1; CDR3 DNA: TGTGCCAGCAGTTTAGGGACAGAAGTCGCCGAAACCGCTAACTATGGCTACACCTTC; CDR3 protein: CASSLGTEVAETANYGYTF
clone size: few; V gene: TRBV19; J gene: TRBJ1-5; D gene: NA; CDR3 DNA: TGTGCCAGTAGTATAGGGTCGGGGAGGTCCGTCGGGCCCCAGCATTTT; CDR3 protein: CASSIGSGRSVGPQHF
clone size: NA; V gene: TRBV12-5; J gene: TRBJ2-3; D gene: NA; CDR3 DNA: TGTGCTAGTGGGCCAGTGGGCACAGATACGCAGTATTTT; CDR3 protein: CASGPVGTDTQYF
clone size: NA; V gene: TRBV12-5; J gene: TRBJ2-2; D gene: NA; CDR3 DNA: TGTGCTAGTGCCGGAAGCGGGACAACCGGGGAGCTGTTTTTT; CDR3 protein: CASAGSGTTGELFF
clone size: NA; V gene: TRBV12-3/TRBV12-4; J gene: TRBJ1-3; D gene: TRBD1; CDR3 DNA: TGTGCCAGCAGTACAGGGGGACTAAACACCATATATTTT; CDR3 protein: CASSTGGLNTIYF
clone size: NA; V gene: TRBV7-2; J gene: TRBJ2-5; D gene: TRBD2; CDR3 DNA: TGTGCCAGCAGCCGCCCTAGCGGGAGTTATGAGACCCAGTACTTC; CDR3 protein: CASSRPSGSYETQYF
clone size: NA; V gene: TRBV6-6; J gene: TRBJ1-1; D gene: NA; CDR3 DNA: TGTGCCAGCAGCCCCGGGGAGTACACTGAAGCTTTCTTT; CDR3 protein: CASSPGEYTEAFF
clone size: NA; V gene: TRBV12-5; J gene: TRBJ2-7; D gene: NA; CDR3 DNA: TGTGCTAGTGGGGGACTGATAACTTCCTACGAGCAGTACTTC; CDR3 protein: CASGGLITSYEQYF
clone size: NA; V gene: TRBV20-1; J gene: TRBJ1-2; D gene: NA; CDR3 DNA: TGCAGTGCTAGTACGGACAGCTATGGCTACACCTTC; CDR3 protein: CSASTDSYGYTF
clone size: NA; V gene: TRBV6-4; J gene: TRBJ2-3; D gene: TRBD2; CDR3 DNA: TGTGCCAGCAGTGAGCGGGGGGGCACAGATACGCAGTATTTT; CDR3 protein: CASSERGGTDTQYF
clone size: NA; V gene: TRBV5-1; J gene: TRBJ2-7; D gene: TRBD1; CDR3 DNA: TGCGCCAGCAGCTTGGCCCGGGACAGCCCATCGTACGAGCAGTACTTC; CDR3 protein: CASSLARDSPSYEQYF
clone size: few; V gene: TRBV2; J gene: TRBJ2-5; D gene: NA; CDR3 DNA: TGTGCCGAGATGGAAGACCCCGGGGGTCCGACCCAGTACTTC; CDR3 protein: CAEMEDPGGPTQYF
clone size: NA; V gene: TRBV11-2; J gene: TRBJ1-6; D gene: NA; CDR3 DNA: TGTGCCAGCGGGAGGGGGACCGATAATTCACCCCTCCACTTT; CDR3 protein: CASGRGTDNSPLHF
clone size: NA; V gene: TRBV25-1; J gene: TRBJ1-2; D gene: NA; CDR3 DNA: TGTGCCAGCAGTGACCCCCTGGCCGCCGGGGGCTACACCTTC; CDR3 protein: CASSDPLAAGGYTF
clone size: NA; V gene: TRBV18; J gene: TRBJ2-7; D gene: NA; CDR3 DNA: TGTGCCAGCTCAGCGGGATCGGGATACGAGCAGTACTTC; CDR3 protein: CASSAGSGYEQYF
clone size: NA; V gene: TRBV7-8; J gene: TRBJ1-3; D gene: NA; CDR3 DNA: TGTGCCAGCAGCTCGGGGGGGGCAGGCTCTGGAAACACCATATATTTT; CDR3 protein: CASSSGGAGSGNTIYF
clone size: few; V gene: TRBV15; J gene: TRBJ1-5; D gene: NA; CDR3 DNA: TGTGCCACCAGCAGACCAGGGAATCAGCCCCAGCATTTT; CDR3 protein: CATSRPGNQPQHF
clone size: NA; V gene: TRBV6-5; J gene: TRBJ2-3; D gene: NA; CDR3 DNA: TGTGCCAGCAGTTCGGAGCAGGGTAGCACAGATACGCAGTATTTT; CDR3 protein: CASSSEQGSTDTQYF
clone size: NA; V gene: TRBV5-4; J gene: TRBJ2-2; D gene: TRBD1; CDR3 DNA: TGTGCCAGCAGCTTGGTACAGGGGAGATCCGGGGAGCTGTTTTTT; CDR3 protein: CASSLVQGRSGELFF
clone size: NA; V gene: TRBV6-5; J gene: TRBJ1-2; D gene: NA; CDR3 DNA: TGTGCCAGCCAGATAAATCCCCAGGGATCTTATGGCTACACCTTC; CDR3 protein: CASQINPQGSYGYTF
clone size: NA; V gene: TRBV24-1; J gene: TRBJ1-2; D gene: TRBD1; CDR3 DNA: TGTGCCACCAGTGAGACGGGACAGGGGGCTGGCTACACCTTC; CDR3 protein: CATSETGQGAGYTF
clone size: NA; V gene: TRBV2; J gene: TRBJ1-6; D gene: NA; CDR3 DNA: TGTGCCAGCGGACAACAGAGATTCAATTCACCCCTCCACTTT; CDR3 protein: CASGQQRFNSPLHF
clone size: NA; V gene: TRBV5-4; J gene: TRBJ2-5; D gene: NA; CDR3 DNA: TGTGCCAGCAGCTTGCCGGGGGAGGAGACCCAGTACTTC; CDR3 protein: CASSLPGEETQYF
clone size: NA; V gene: TRBV7-2; J gene: TRBJ1-2; D gene: NA; CDR3 DNA: TGTGCCAGCAGCTACTACAGGGTTGTCTATGGCTACACCTTC; CDR3 protein: CASSYYRVVYGYTF
clone size: NA; V gene: TRBV10-3; J gene: TRBJ2-2; D gene: NA; CDR3 DNA: TGTGCCATCGGACAGCCACGAGGCACCGGGGAGCTGTTTTTT; CDR3 protein: CAIGQPRGTGELFF
clone size: NA; V gene: TRBV6-5; J gene: TRBJ1-3; D gene: NA; CDR3 DNA: TGTGCCAGCAGGACAGCCTCTGGAAACACCATATATTTT; CDR3 protein: CASRTASGNTIYF
clone size: NA; V gene: TRBV5-1; J gene: TRBJ2-5; D gene: TRBD1; CDR3 DNA: TGCGCCAGCAGCTTGGGACAGGGGGAGACCCAGTACTTC; CDR3 protein: CASSLGQGETQYF
clone size: NA; V gene: TRBV14; J gene: TRBJ1-6; D gene: NA; CDR3 DNA: TGTGCCAGCAGCGCCGCATGGGGGGAAGTTAATTCACCCCTCCACTTT; CDR3 protein: CASSAAWGEVNSPLHF
clone size: NA; V gene: TRBV7-8; J gene: TRBJ1-1; D gene: NA; CDR3 DNA: TGTGCCAGCAGCTTAGTTGCCGGGAGCACTGAAGCTTTCTTT; CDR3 protein: CASSLVAGSTEAFF
clone size: NA; V gene: TRBV5-1; J gene: TRBJ2-5; D gene: TRBD1; CDR3 DNA: TGCGCCACCTCATCGGGACAGGGGGGAGAGACCCAGTACTTC; CDR3 protein: CATSSGQGGETQYF
clone size: NA; V gene: TRBV19; J gene: TRBJ1-1; D gene: NA; CDR3 DNA: TGTGCCAGTACCACAGGGAACCTCAGGAACACTGAAGCTTTCTTT; CDR3 protein: CASTTGNLRNTEAFF
clone size: NA; V gene: TRBV3-1/TRBV3-2; J gene: TRBJ2-3; D gene: NA; CDR3 DNA: TGTGCCAGCAGCCTGAGGGGGGCTAGCGGAAGTGGAGATACGCAGTATTTT; CDR3 protein: CASSLRGASGSGDTQYF
clone size: NA; V gene: TRBV18; J gene: TRBJ2-3; D gene: NA; CDR3 DNA: TGTGCCAGCTCACCAATACGGGACACAGATACGCAGTATTTT; CDR3 protein: CASSPIRDTDTQYF
clone size: NA; V gene: TRBV13; J gene: TRBJ2-5; D gene: NA; CDR3 DNA: TGTGCCAGCAGCGGAGGGGGGGAAGAGACCCAGTACTTC; CDR3 protein: CASSGGGEETQYF
clone size: NA; V gene: TRBV19; J gene: TRBJ1-6; D gene: TRBD1; CDR3 DNA: TGTGCCAGTAGTACCGGGACAGGGAATTCACCCCTCCACTTT; CDR3 protein: CASSTGTGNSPLHF
clone size: NA; V gene: TRBV5-1; J gene: TRBJ2-7; D gene: NA; CDR3 DNA: TGCGCCAGCAGCTTGGACGGCAGGGCGGCCGAGCAGTACTTC; CDR3 protein: CASSLDGRAAEQYF
clone size: NA; V gene: TRBV6-5; J gene: TRBJ1-2; D gene: TRBD1; CDR3 DNA: TGTGCCAGCACCCGGACAGGGGGACTGAGGGGCTACACCTTC; CDR3 protein: CASTRTGGLRGYTF
clone size: NA; V gene: TRBV27; J gene: TRBJ1-2; D gene: TRBD1; CDR3 DNA: TGTGCCAGCGGGGCTTTGGACAGGGGGAGCGGCTACACCTTC; CDR3 protein: CASGALDRGSGYTF
clone size: NA; V gene: TRBV6-6; J gene: TRBJ2-1; D gene: TRBD2; CDR3 DNA: TGTGCCAGTGTACCTACTAGCGGGAGTCGGGTCAATGAGCAGTTCTTC; CDR3 protein: CASVPTSGSRVNEQFF
clone size: NA; V gene: TRBV28; J gene: TRBJ1-2; D gene: TRBD1; CDR3 DNA: TGTGCCAGCAGACCCACGGGACAGGGGGCAGGCTACACCTTC; CDR3 protein: CASRPTGQGAGYTF
clone size: NA; V gene: TRBV5-6; J gene: TRBJ1-1; D gene: NA; CDR3 DNA: TGTGCCAGCAGCTTAGGAATCGGGTCCACTGAAGCTTTCTTT; CDR3 protein: CASSLGIGSTEAFF
clone size: NA; V gene: TRBV5-8; J gene: TRBJ1-4; D gene: TRBD1; CDR3 DNA: TGTGCCAGCAGCTTGAAGACAGGGTCCCTTGCAACTAATGAAAAACTGTTTTTT; CDR3 protein: CASSLKTGSLATNEKLFF
clone size: NA; V gene: TRBV4-1; J gene: TRBJ2-2; D gene: TRBD2; CDR3 DNA: TGCGCCAGCAGCCAGCAACTAGCGGGAGACACCGGGGAGCTGTTTTTT; CDR3 protein: CASSQQLAGDTGELFF
clone size: NA; V gene: TRBV11-3; J gene: TRBJ2-7; D gene: NA; CDR3 DNA: TGTGCCAGCAGCCGCAGGTACGAGCAGTACTTC; CDR3 protein: CASSRRYEQYF
clone size: NA; V gene: TRBV15; J gene: TRBJ1-3; D gene: NA; CDR3 DNA: TGTGCCACCAGCCAGGACAGAGGGGTCGGCACCATATATTTT; CDR3 protein: CATSQDRGVGTIYF
clone size: NA; V gene: TRBV27; J gene: TRBJ1-1; D gene: NA; CDR3 DNA: TGTGCCAGCAGCACAGGGCCATTGAACACTGAAGCTTTCTTT; CDR3 protein: CASSTGPLNTEAFF